The clone carrying this TCR beta chain was seen a single time. This sample is drawn from a study of blood T cell repertoires in COVID-19. About the study: Italy, Spain and the United States were the sources of the convalescent and acute COVID-19 samples. From T cells, B-cell-depleted T cells, or PBMCs came the material, which was cDNA or gDNA.

Germline values: CDR1 SGHTA, CDR2 FQGNSA. The CDR3 sequence is 14 residues long. V was trimmed by 5 bases and J by 5 bases, leaving 12 bases between them. As processed by the authors: Amplifying reference gene primers gave estimates of nucleated cell counts. The table came from immunoSEQ multiplex PCR; TCRdb's copy has only in-frame clones and leaves some out. D and trimming come from the DNA, and the V and J calls and clone size come from that table. The sample contains tens of thousands of clones, 75% to 85% of which appear only once. The chain is built from TRBV7-2 and TRBJ2-2; TRBD2 is a possible D gene (6 bases). Sequenced material: peripheral blood. The sequence derives from a woman aged 50 to 60 with acute or convalescent COVID-19. CDR3 sequence: CASSPLGGTGELFF. CDR3 bases: TGTGCCAGCAGCCCGCTGGGAGGAACCGGGGAGCTGTTTTTT.